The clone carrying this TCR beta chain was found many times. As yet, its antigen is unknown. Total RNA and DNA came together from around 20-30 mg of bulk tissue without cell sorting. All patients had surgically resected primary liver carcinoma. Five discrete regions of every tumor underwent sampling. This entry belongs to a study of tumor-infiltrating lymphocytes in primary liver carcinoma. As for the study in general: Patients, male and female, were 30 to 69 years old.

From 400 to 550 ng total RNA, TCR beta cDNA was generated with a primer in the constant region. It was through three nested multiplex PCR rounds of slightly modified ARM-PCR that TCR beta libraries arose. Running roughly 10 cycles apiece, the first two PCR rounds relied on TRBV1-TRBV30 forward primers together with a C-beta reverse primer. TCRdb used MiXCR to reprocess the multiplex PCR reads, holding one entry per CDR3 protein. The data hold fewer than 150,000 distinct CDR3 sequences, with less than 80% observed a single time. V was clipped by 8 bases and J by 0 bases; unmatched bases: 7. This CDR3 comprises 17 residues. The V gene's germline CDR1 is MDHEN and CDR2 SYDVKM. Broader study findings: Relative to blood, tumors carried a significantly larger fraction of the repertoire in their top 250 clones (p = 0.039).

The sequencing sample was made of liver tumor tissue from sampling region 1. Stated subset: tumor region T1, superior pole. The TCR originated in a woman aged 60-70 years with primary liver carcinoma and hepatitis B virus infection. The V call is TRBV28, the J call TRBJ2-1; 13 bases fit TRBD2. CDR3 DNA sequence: TGTGCCAGCGGACAGACTAGCGGGAGGACCTCCTACAATGAGCAGTTCTTC. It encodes CASGQTSGRTSYNEQFF.